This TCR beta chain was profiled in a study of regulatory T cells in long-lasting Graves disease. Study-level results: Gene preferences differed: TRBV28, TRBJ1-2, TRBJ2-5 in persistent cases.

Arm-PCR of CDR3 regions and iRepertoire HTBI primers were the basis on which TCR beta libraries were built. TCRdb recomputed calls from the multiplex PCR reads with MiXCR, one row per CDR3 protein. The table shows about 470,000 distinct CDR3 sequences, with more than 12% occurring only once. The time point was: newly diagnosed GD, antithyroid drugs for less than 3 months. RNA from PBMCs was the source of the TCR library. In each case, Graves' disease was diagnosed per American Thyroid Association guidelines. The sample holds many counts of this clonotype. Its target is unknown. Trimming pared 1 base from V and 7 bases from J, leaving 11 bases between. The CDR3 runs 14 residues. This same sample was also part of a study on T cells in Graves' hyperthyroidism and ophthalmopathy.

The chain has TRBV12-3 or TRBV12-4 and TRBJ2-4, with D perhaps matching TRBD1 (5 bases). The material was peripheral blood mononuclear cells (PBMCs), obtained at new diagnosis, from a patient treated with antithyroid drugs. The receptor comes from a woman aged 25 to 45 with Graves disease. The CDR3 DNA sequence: TGTGCCAGCAGTTTAGTAGGGGCAGGGAACATTCAGTACTTC. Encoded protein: CASSLVGAGNIQYF.